These T cell receptor beta chains were read from a single sample in a study of blood T cell repertoires in COVID-19. Produced via immunoSEQ multiplex PCR; TCRdb's table is partial and in-frame only. The repertoire consists of about 260,000 clones, with approximately 90% occurring once and the leading ten covering about 4%. The sequenced sample was peripheral blood. The receptors shown here come from a man younger than 30 with active or convalescent COVID-19. CDR3s include the opening cysteine and the closing phenylalanine or tryptophan. The D gene is left open where the match is weak. Size tells how often a clone was seen (once, few, many) or the class of an expanded clone, and some rows leave it out.

cdr3_nt cdr3_aa j_call v_call clone_size d_call
TGTGCCAGCAGTTACTCGACAGTGGGGACCGGGGAGCTGTTTTTT CASSYSTVGTGELFF TRBJ2-2 TRBV6-5 NA NA
TGTGCCAGTAGTATCCAACAGGGCGGCTCACCCCTCCACTTT CASSIQQGGSPLHF TRBJ1-6 TRBV19 NA NA
TGTGCCAGCAGCTCCCCTCTCTATGGCTACACCTTC CASSSPLYGYTF TRBJ1-2 TRBV5-4 NA NA
TGTGCCAGCAGCATAACAGGGCGCGGAAACACCATATATTTT CASSITGRGNTIYF TRBJ1-3 TRBV11-3 NA NA
TGTGCCAGCAGTGGCATACTTTCTCGCCGAGGTACCTACGAGCAGTACTTC CASSGILSRRGTYEQYF TRBJ2-7 TRBV2 NA NA
TGTGCCTGGAGTGTACCCCGGGAGACCCAGTACTTC CAWSVPRETQYF TRBJ2-5 TRBV30 NA NA
TGTGCCAGCAGCGGCAGTCCGGGACAGACTATCTTC CASSGSPGQTIF TRBJ2-7 TRBV28 NA TRBD1
TGTGCCACCAGTGATCCCGGACAGGAGACAGATACGCAGTATTTT CATSDPGQETDTQYF TRBJ2-3 TRBV24-1 NA TRBD1
TGTGCCACCCGTCGACAGGGTGGAGAGACCCAGTACTTC CATRRQGGETQYF TRBJ2-5 TRBV6-5 NA TRBD1
TGTGCCAGCAGCACACAAGGGGGTTTGGAGACCCAGTACTTC CASSTQGGLETQYF TRBJ2-5 TRBV5-5 NA NA
TGCGCCAAAAAACCCGGAGATCCTTTTCCCTTC CAKKPGDPFPF TRBJ2-7 TRBV23-1 NA NA
TGTGCCAGCAGCCCACAAGAGACCCAGTACTTC CASSPQETQYF TRBJ2-5 TRBV7-8 NA NA
TGTGCCAGCAGTACCCCGGAAGTTAGGGGTACGAAACTGTTTTTT CASSTPEVRGTKLFF TRBJ1-4 TRBV6-2/TRBV6-3 NA NA
TGTGCCAGCAGTTACCTCCTAGGCCCACATGAGCAGTTCTTC CASSYLLGPHEQFF TRBJ2-1 TRBV6-5 NA NA
TGTGCCAGCAGCCAAGATTCTAGCTCCTACAATGAGCAGTTCTTC CASSQDSSSYNEQFF TRBJ2-1 TRBV14 NA NA
TGTGCCAGCAGCCTTGGGACTTCCAACACCGGGGAGCTGTTTTTT CASSLGTSNTGELFF TRBJ2-2 TRBV7-6 NA NA
TGTGCCAGCAGCCAAGGGCAGGGGGTTGGGACCGGGGAGCTGTTTTTT CASSQGQGVGTGELFF TRBJ2-2 TRBV3-1/TRBV3-2 NA TRBD1
TGCGCCAGCAGCCAGCCGGGACAGGGAAGCGGCTACACCTTC CASSQPGQGSGYTF TRBJ1-2 TRBV4-1 NA TRBD1
TGTGCCAGTAGTATGGTGGGGGACAGGGGCTACGAGCAGTACTTC CASSMVGDRGYEQYF TRBJ2-7 TRBV19 NA TRBD1
TGCGCCAGCAGCGGAGGACTAGCGGGGGGTACCACTAGCTCCTACAATGAGCAGTTCTTC CASSGGLAGGTTSSYNEQFF TRBJ2-1 TRBV5-1 NA TRBD2
TGCGCCAGGGGAGCGGGATTGCGGGACGGGGATACGCAGTATTTT CARGAGLRDGDTQYF TRBJ2-3 TRBV10-1 NA TRBD2
TGTGCCAGCAGCGCTCACAGGGGACGGGATCAGCCCCAGCATTTT CASSAHRGRDQPQHF TRBJ1-5 TRBV7-2 few TRBD1
TGCGCCAGCAAGACTAGCACGGAATCCTACGAGCAGTACTTC CASKTSTESYEQYF TRBJ2-7 TRBV5-1 NA TRBD2
TGTGCCAGCAGCGGAGGTTACACCGGGGAGCTGTTTTTT CASSGGYTGELFF TRBJ2-2 TRBV7-9 NA NA
TGTGCCAGCCGACTAGCGGGTATGTACGAGCAGTACTTC CASRLAGMYEQYF TRBJ2-7 TRBV5-5 once TRBD2
TGTGCCAGCAGTGCCTGGACAGGGCAGCTTCAAGAGACCCAGTACTTC CASSAWTGQLQETQYF TRBJ2-5 TRBV25-1 once TRBD1
TGCAGCGTCAAAGGAGGTGAGCAGTTCTTC CSVKGGEQFF TRBJ2-1 TRBV29-1 NA NA
TGTGCCAGCACCAGATTCGAGCGTGCGCAGTATTTT CASTRFERAQYF TRBJ2-3 TRBV2 NA NA
TGTGCCAGTAGCCCCCAGGGGGGTCAGCCCCAGCATTTT CASSPQGGQPQHF TRBJ1-5 TRBV19 NA TRBD1
TGTGCCAGCAGTTCACTACTAGCGGGGGGACCATACGAGCAGTACTTC CASSSLLAGGPYEQYF TRBJ2-7 TRBV6-5 NA TRBD2
TGTGCCAGCAGAGATGTTGCGGGCGGTCAGGAGACCCAGTACTTC CASRDVAGGQETQYF TRBJ2-5 TRBV2 NA NA
TGTGCCAGCAGACGTCTAGCGGATACCGGGGAGCTGTTTTTT CASRRLADTGELFF TRBJ2-2 TRBV6-5 NA TRBD2
TGTGCCAGCATGTCCGGACAGGTTGTCATATATGAGCAGTTCTTC CASMSGQVVIYEQFF TRBJ2-1 TRBV2 NA TRBD1
TGTGCCAGTAGCCATCGGGGGGCGAACACTGAAGCTTTCTTT CASSHRGANTEAFF TRBJ1-1 TRBV3-1/TRBV3-2 NA NA
TGTGCCAGCAGGCGACAGGGGGTCCCTGAAGCTTTCTTT CASRRQGVPEAFF TRBJ1-1 TRBV3-1/TRBV3-2 NA TRBD1
TGTGCCAGCAGCCGCGTCGAGGCGGACACTGAAGCTTTCTTT CASSRVEADTEAFF TRBJ1-1 TRBV4-2 NA NA
TGTGCCAGCAGGAAAACCACAGGGGGCCCCTACGAGCAGTACTTC CASRKTTGGPYEQYF TRBJ2-7 TRBV6-5 NA TRBD1
TGTGCCAGCAGCCCGGGACATCCCCCTCGGGATTACGAGCAGTACTTC CASSPGHPPRDYEQYF TRBJ2-7 TRBV9 NA NA
TGCGCCAGCAGCATTGGGACTACCTACAATGAGCAGTTCTTC CASSIGTTYNEQFF TRBJ2-1 TRBV5-1 NA TRBD2
TGTGCCAGCAGCTTGCCCGCAAATCAGTATGGCTACACCTTC CASSLPANQYGYTF TRBJ1-2 TRBV5-4 NA NA
TGTGCCAGCAGCCCAAGTAGGGCTAGCGGGAACCATGAGCAGTTCTTC CASSPSRASGNHEQFF TRBJ2-1 TRBV7-3 once TRBD2
TGTGCCGTGAAGACTGGAGCCAACTATGGCTACACCTTC CAVKTGANYGYTF TRBJ1-2 TRBV6-6 once NA
TGCGCCAGCAGCCCGATCATGACGGGCTACGAGCAGTACTTC CASSPIMTGYEQYF TRBJ2-7 TRBV4-1 NA NA
TGTGCCAGCATCCCTGACAGTGGCTCTGGAAACACCATATATTTT CASIPDSGSGNTIYF TRBJ1-3 TRBV2 NA NA
TGTGCCAGCAGTAGAGGGCGAGCAGGAGGCTACACCTTC CASSRGRAGGYTF TRBJ1-2 TRBV28 few NA
TGTGCCAGTAGTATGACTGCCCGGCAAGCAGGGGGCGTTACTGAAGCTTTCTTT CASSMTARQAGGVTEAFF TRBJ1-1 TRBV19 NA TRBD1
TGTGCCAGCAGCCCGCTAGCGGGAACCGCATCCTACGAGCAGTACTTC CASSPLAGTASYEQYF TRBJ2-7 TRBV3-1/TRBV3-2 NA TRBD2
TGTGCCAGCAGTGAGAGCCAGACAGGGTACAATGAGCAGTTCTTC CASSESQTGYNEQFF TRBJ2-1 TRBV6-4 NA TRBD1
TGTGCCAGCAGCAGGACAGGGGGCTTTTCACCCCAGCATTTT CASSRTGGFSPQHF TRBJ1-5 TRBV28 NA TRBD1
TGTGCCAGCAGCTTAGTTGCGGGGGCGTCCAATGAGCAGTTCTTC CASSLVAGASNEQFF TRBJ2-1 TRBV11-2 NA NA
TGTGCCAGCTCACCACCCACAGGGGAGTATGGCTACACCTTC CASSPPTGEYGYTF TRBJ1-2 TRBV18 NA TRBD1
TGCGCCAGCAGCTTGAGGGGTGGCAATCAGCCCCAGCATTTT CASSLRGGNQPQHF TRBJ1-5 TRBV5-1 NA NA
TGTGCCACGCACAGGGGTGGGGGTGGCTACACCTTC CATHRGGGGYTF TRBJ1-2 TRBV19 NA TRBD1
TGTGCCAGCAGTTACTCGGGCAGGGTGGGCACTGAAGCTTTCTTT CASSYSGRVGTEAFF TRBJ1-1 TRBV6-6 NA NA
TGTGCCAGTAGTACCCTCACAGGGGCCTCTGAAGCTTTCTTT CASSTLTGASEAFF TRBJ1-1 TRBV19 NA TRBD1
TGTGCCAGCAGTGAAATAAAGGGGGCCCGTGGAAACAAGTCACCCCTCCACTTT CASSEIKGARGNKSPLHF TRBJ1-6 TRBV6-1 NA TRBD1
TGTGCCAGCAGCTTGGGGGGGGGACAGGGACAGCCCCAGCATTTT CASSLGGGQGQPQHF TRBJ1-5 TRBV5-4 few TRBD1
TGTGCCAGCAGCCAATGGGCGCGGGGAGACTCCTACGAGCAGTACTTC CASSQWARGDSYEQYF TRBJ2-7 TRBV3-1/TRBV3-2 NA NA
TGTGCCAGTAGTATTGCCAGGGTTTCGGAGACCCAGTACTTC CASSIARVSETQYF TRBJ2-5 TRBV19 NA NA
TGCAGCGGCCTGGGAGGGGAGGCTGGGGCCAACGTCCTGACTTTC CSGLGGEAGANVLTF TRBJ2-6 TRBV29-1 NA TRBD2